The clone carrying this T cell receptor beta chain occurred a few times. Its cognate antigen is unknown. Each sample had at least 6 million PBMCs isolated. The data originate from a study of blood T cells in healthy people across ages. The CDR3 is 10 residues long. V was cut by 8 bases and J by 8 bases, with 7 bases left in between. Germline loops: CDR1 SNHLY, CDR2 FYNNEI. Findings and caveats of the study: As age increased, TCR beta diversity per million T cells fell in a roughly linear fashion. Conclusively comparing naive with antigen-experienced cells was impossible with unsorted PBMCs. When set beside aged donors, long-lived donors presented more naive CD4+ cells and higher diversity.

A second roughly 6 to 11 cycle PCR used barcoded and J-beta primers. TCRdb ran MiXCR on the 5' RACE reads and lists one entry per CDR3 protein. The sample consists of about 1.1 million distinct CDR3 sequences, around two fifths of them appearing once. This TCR came from a man younger than 30 in good health. The sequenced sample consisted of blood. This sequence joins TRBV2 and TRBJ2-1; D unclear. The CDR3 DNA follows: TGTGCCAGCGCTGGTGATGAGCAGTTCTTC. This codes for CASAGDEQFF.